These T cell receptor beta chains were read from a single sample in a study of beta chain features in type 1 diabetes. Measured with immunoSEQ multiplex PCR; TCRdb has only the in-frame clones, and not every one. Of 200,000 to 300,000 clones in the sample, about a fifth were seen once. Sequencing was carried out using naive CD4+ T cells from blood. The receptor set was obtained from a woman in her forties with type 1 diabetes. Each CDR3 is given with its conserved first and last residue. A D gene is named only where the DNA matches it firmly. Not every row has a clone size; where given, it reads once, few, many or a size class.

abundance | j_gene | d_gene | v_gene | CDR3nt | CDR3aa
few | TRBJ1-2 | - | TRBV7-3 | TGTGCCAGCAGCGGCCGCGAGGTTGGCTACACCTTC | CASSGREVGYTF
- | TRBJ1-4 | TRBD1 | TRBV5-4 | TGTGCCAGCAGCGCCGGACAGGATCTGGCTCATAATGAAAAACTGTTTTTT | CASSAGQDLAHNEKLFF
few | TRBJ2-7 | - | TRBV30 | TGTGCCTGTAGCAATACCTACGAGCAGTACTTC | CACSNTYEQYF
few | TRBJ2-7 | - | TRBV9 | TGTGCCAGCAGCGTCGGGGAAGAGCAGTACTTC | CASSVGEEQYF
few | TRBJ2-7 | - | TRBV5-4 | TGTGCCAGCAGCTCCGGGACATCAACCTCCTACGAGCAGTACTTC | CASSSGTSTSYEQYF
- | TRBJ2-1 | - | TRBV19 | TGTGCCAGTAGTCGCAACGTAGCAGGGAATGAGCAGTTCTTC | CASSRNVAGNEQFF
- | TRBJ1-2 | - | TRBV29-1 | TGCAGCGTTGAATGGGGGCCGCGGGGCTACACCTTC | CSVEWGPRGYTF
- | TRBJ2-7 | TRBD1 | TRBV7-2 | TGTGCCAGCAGCGACAGGGGCTTCGCCAGGAACGAGCAGTACTTC | CASSDRGFARNEQYF
- | TRBJ1-5 | TRBD1 | TRBV18 | TGTGCCAGCTCACCACTGGCAGGGGGGCAGCCCCAGCATTTT | CASSPLAGGQPQHF
- | TRBJ2-2 | - | TRBV19 | TGTGCCAGTACGGGGGTCTTAAACACCGGGGAGCTGTTTTTT | CASTGVLNTGELFF
few | TRBJ1-5 | - | TRBV5-1 | TGCGCCAGCAGCCCCGGACAGAGCAATCAGCCCCAGCATTTT | CASSPGQSNQPQHF
- | TRBJ1-2 | - | TRBV6-5 | TGTGCCAGCAGTTACTCCACGGACAGCTATGGCTACACCTTC | CASSYSTDSYGYTF
- | TRBJ2-1 | TRBD2 | TRBV4-3 | TGCGCCAGCAGCCTGGGACTAGCGGGGCTCTCCTACAATGAGCAGTTCTTC | CASSLGLAGLSYNEQFF
- | TRBJ2-7 | - | TRBV18 | TGTGCCAGCTCACCACGAAACAGGGTGGTCTACGAGCAGTACTTC | CASSPRNRVVYEQYF